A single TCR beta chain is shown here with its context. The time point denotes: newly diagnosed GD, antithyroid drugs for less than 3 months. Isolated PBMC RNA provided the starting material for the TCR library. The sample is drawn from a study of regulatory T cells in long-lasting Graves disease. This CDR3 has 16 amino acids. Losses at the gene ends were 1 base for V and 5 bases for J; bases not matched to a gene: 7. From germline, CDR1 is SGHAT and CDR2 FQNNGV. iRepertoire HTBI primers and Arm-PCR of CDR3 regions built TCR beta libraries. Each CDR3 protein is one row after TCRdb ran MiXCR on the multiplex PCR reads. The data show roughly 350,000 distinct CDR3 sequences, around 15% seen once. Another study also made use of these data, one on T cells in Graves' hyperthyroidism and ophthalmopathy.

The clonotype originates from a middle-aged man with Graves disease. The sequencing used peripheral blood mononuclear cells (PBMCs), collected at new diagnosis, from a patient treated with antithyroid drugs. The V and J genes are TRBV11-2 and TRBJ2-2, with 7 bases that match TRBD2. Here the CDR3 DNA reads TGTGCCAGCAGCTTAGGTGCTAGCGGCCTAACCGGGGAGCTGTTTTTT. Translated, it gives CASSLGASGLTGELFF.